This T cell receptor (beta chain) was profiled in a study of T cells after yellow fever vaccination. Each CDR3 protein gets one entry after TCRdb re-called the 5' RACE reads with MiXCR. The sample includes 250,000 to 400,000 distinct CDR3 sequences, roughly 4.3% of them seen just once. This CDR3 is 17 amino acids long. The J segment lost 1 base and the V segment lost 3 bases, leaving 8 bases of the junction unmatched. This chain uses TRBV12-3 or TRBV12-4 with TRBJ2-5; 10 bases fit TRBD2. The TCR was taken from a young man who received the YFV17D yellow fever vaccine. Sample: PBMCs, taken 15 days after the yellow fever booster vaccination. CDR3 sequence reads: CASSFKAASGGQETQYF. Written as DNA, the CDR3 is TGTGCCAGCAGTTTTAAGGCGGCTAGCGGGGGCCAAGAGACCCAGTACTTC.